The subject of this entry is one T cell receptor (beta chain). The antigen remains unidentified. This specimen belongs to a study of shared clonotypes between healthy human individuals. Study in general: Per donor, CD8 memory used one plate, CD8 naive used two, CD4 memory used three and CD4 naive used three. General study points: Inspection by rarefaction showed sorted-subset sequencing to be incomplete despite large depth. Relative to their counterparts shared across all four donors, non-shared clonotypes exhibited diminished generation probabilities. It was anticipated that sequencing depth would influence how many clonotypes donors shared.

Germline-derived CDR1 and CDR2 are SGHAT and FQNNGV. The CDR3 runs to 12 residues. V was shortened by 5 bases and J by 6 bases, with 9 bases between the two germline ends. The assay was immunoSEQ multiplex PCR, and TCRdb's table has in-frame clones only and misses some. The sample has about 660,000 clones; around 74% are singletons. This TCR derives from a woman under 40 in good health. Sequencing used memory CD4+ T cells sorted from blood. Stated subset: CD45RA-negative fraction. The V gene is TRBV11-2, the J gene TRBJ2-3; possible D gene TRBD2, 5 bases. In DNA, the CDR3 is TGTGCCAGCAGCCGTATAGCGGATACGCAGTATTTT. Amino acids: CASSRIADTQYF.